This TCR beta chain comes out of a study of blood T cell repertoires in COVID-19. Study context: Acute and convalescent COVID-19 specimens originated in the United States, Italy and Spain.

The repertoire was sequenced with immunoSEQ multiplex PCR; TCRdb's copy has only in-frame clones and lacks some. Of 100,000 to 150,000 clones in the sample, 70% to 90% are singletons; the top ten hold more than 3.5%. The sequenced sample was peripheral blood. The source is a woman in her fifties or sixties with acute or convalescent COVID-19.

For the CDR3, the DNA is TGTGCCAGCAGCCAAGATCAGCGTATGGGCACAGATACGCAGTATTTT. This codes for CASSQDQRMGTDTQYF. This chain uses TRBV4-2 with TRBJ2-3; D gene uncertain. V was pared by 0 bases and J by 1 base, with 11 bases between. This CDR3 contains 16 residues. Germline CDR1 and CDR2: LGHNA and YNFKEQ.